Sequencing of this T cell receptor (beta chain) was carried out in a study of post-analysis software for immune sequencing data. Study-wide findings and caveats: Higher frequency in patients than in controls was seen for roughly five TRBV segments, with TRBV5-6, TRBV5-1 and TRBV20-1 among them.

For this clonotype: The antigen remains unidentified.

Germline values: CDR1 SQVTM, CDR2 ANQGSEA. V lost 0 bases, J lost 6 bases, and 9 bases lay in between. The CDR3 covers 13 residues. Researchers reported that TCR beta cDNA libraries carried unique molecular identifiers. TCRdb processed the PCR reads anew with MiXCR; each CDR3 protein has one entry. The sample lists 700,000 to 800,000 distinct CDR3 sequences, 25% to 30% occurring once. The genes are TRBV29-1 and TRBJ2-4; D is uncertain. This TCR derives from a girl aged 10-17 years with multiple sclerosis. The specimen was blood. The CDR3 loop reads CSVEEGRLNIQYF. The CDR3 bases are TGCAGCGTTGAAGAGGGCAGGCTAAACATTCAGTACTTC.